Sequencing of this T cell receptor beta chain was carried out in a study of a mutant IDH1 vaccine in newly diagnosed glioma. Study results and caveats: Immune responses arising from the vaccine appeared in approximately 93% of patients.

This CDR3 has 16 amino acids. J was trimmed by 4 bases and V by 6 bases; bases with no gene match: 11. The germline V gene has CDR1 ENHRY and CDR2 SYGVKD. Generated by immunoSEQ multiplex PCR, the TCRdb table keeps only in-frame clones and is missing some. The sample has over 55,000 clones, about 91% seen once. Worth noting for this clone: The target antigen is unknown.

Time point given: week 11, during vaccination. What each vaccine dose contained was 300 ug of mutant IDH1 20-mer peptide, accompanied by topical imiquimod. The TCR sequence derives from a man between 40 and 49 years old with glioma. The chain has TRBV10-3 and TRBJ2-7, with 11 bases identical to TRBD1. This specimen was PBMCs, taken from a glioma patient whose treatment included an IDH1 peptide vaccine. CDR3 in amino acids: CAISPGQGAIRYEQYV. The CDR3 DNA reads TGTGCCATCAGCCCCGGACAGGGGGCGATTAGGTACGAGCAGTACGTC.